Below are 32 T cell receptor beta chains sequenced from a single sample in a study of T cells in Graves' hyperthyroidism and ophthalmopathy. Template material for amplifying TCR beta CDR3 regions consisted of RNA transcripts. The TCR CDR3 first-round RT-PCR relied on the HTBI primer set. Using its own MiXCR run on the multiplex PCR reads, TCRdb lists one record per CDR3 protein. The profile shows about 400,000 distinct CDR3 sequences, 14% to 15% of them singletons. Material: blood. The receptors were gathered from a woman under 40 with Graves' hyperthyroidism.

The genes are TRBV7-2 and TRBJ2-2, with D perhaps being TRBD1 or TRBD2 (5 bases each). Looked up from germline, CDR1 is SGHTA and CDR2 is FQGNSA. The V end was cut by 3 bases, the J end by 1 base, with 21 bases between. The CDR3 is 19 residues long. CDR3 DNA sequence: TGTGCCAGCAGCTTGGGGGTAAGGAAAGCCAGCAAGAACACCGGGGAGCTGTTTTTT. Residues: CASSLGVRKASKNTGELFF.

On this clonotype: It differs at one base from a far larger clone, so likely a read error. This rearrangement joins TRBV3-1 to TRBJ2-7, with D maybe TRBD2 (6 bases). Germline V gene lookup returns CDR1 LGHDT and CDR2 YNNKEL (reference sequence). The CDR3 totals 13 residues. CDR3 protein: CASSQGLSYEQCF. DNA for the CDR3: TGTGCCAGCAGCCAGGGACTTTCCTACGAGCAGTGCTTC.

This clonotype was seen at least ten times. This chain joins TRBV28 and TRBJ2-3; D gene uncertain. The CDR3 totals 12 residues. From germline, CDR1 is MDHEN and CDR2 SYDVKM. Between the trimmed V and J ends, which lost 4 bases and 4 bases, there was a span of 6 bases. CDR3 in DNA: TGTGCCAGCAGTTCCGGACCAGATACGCAGTATTTT. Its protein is CASSSGPDTQYF.

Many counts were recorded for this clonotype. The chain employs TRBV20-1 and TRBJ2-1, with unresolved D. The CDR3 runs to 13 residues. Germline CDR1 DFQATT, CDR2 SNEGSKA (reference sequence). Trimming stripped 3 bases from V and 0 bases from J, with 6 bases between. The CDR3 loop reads CSASRVSYNEQFF. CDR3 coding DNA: TGCAGTGCTAGCCGGGTCTCCTACAATGAGCAGTTCTTC.

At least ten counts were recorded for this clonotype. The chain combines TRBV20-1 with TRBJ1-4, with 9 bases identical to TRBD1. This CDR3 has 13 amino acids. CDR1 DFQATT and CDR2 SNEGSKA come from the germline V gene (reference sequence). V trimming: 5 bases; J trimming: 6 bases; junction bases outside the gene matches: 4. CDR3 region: CSAGTGKDEKLFF. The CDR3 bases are TGCAGTGCTGGGACAGGGAAAGATGAAAAACTGTTTTTT.

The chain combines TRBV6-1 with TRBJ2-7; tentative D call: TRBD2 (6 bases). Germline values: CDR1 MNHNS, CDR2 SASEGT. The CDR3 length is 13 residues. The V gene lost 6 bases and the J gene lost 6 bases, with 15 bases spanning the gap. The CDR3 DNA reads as TGTGCCAGCAGCCCCGGGACTCCCTTCGAGCAGTACTTC. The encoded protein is CASSPGTPFEQYF.

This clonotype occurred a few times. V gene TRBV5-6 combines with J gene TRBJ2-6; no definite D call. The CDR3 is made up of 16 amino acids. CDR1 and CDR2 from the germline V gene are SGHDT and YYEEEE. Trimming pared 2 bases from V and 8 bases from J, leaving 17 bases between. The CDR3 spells CASSFRVREGTNVLTF. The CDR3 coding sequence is TGTGCCAGCAGCTTTCGAGTAAGGGAAGGGACCAACGTCCTGACTTTC.

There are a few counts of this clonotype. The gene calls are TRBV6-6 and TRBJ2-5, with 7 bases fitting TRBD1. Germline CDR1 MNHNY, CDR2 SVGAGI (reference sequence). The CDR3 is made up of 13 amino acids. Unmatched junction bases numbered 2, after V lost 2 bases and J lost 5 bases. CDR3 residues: CASSYVRGETQYF. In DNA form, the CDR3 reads TGTGCCAGCAGTTACGTCAGGGGGGAGACCCAGTACTTC.

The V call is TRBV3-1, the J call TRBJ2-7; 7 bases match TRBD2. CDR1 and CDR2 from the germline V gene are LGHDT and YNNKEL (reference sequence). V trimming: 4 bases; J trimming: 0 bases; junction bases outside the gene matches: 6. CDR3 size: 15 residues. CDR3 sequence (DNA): TGTGCCAGCAGCCGCCAAGCGGGGAGCTCCTACGAGCAGTACTTC. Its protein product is CASSRQAGSSYEQYF.

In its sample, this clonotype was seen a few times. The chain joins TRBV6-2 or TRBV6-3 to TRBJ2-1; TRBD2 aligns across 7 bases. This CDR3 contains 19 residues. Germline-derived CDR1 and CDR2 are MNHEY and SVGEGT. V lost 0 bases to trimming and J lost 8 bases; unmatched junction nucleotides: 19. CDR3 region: CASSYSVVREARGRDEQFF. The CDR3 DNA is TGTGCCAGCAGTTACTCAGTCGTACGGGAGGCAAGGGGCCGGGATGAGCAGTTCTTC.

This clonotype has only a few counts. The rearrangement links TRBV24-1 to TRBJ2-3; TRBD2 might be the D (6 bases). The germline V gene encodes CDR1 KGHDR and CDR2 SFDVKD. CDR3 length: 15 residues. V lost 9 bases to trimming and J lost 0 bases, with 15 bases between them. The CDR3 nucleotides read TGTGCCACCCAAGGAGGGGACCCTAGCACAGATACGCAGTATTTT. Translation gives CATQGGDPSTDTQYF.

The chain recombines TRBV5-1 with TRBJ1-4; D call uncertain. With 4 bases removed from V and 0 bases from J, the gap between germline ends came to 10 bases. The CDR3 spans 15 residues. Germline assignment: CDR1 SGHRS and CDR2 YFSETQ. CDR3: CASSQGSATNEKLFF. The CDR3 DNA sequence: TGCGCCAGCAGCCAAGGGTCAGCAACTAATGAAAAACTGTTTTTT.

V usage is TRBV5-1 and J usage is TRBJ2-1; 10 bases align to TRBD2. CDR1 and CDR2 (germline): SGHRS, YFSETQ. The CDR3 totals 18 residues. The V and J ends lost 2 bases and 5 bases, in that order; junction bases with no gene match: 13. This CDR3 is CASSFVFGTSEYNNEQFF. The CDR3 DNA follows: TGCGCCAGCAGCTTTGTATTCGGGACTAGCGAGTATAACAATGAGCAGTTCTTC. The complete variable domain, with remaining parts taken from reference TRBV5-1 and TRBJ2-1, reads KAGVTQTPRYLIKTRGQQVTLSCSPISGHRSVSWYQQTPGQGLQFLFEYFSETQRNKGNFPGRFSGRQFSNSRSEMNVSTLELGDSALYLCASSFVFGTSEYNNEQFFGPGTRLTVL.

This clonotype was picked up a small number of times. The CDR3 region is CATSREASTTYNEQFF. DNA of the CDR3: TGTGCCACCAGCAGAGAAGCCTCCACGACCTACAATGAGCAGTTCTTC. This chain links TRBV15 with TRBJ2-1; the D is unclear. The germline V and J ends were trimmed by 0 bases and 2 bases, with 11 bases remaining between them. Germline V gene sequence: CDR1 LNHNV, CDR2 YYDKDF (reference sequence). The CDR3 runs 16 residues.

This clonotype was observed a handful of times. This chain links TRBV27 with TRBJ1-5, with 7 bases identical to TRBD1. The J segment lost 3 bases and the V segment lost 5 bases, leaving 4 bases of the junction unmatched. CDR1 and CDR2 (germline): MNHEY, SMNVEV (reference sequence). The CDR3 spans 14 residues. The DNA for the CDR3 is TGTGCCAGCAGTGCGACAGGGCACAATCAGCCCCAGCATTTT. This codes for CASSATGHNQPQHF.

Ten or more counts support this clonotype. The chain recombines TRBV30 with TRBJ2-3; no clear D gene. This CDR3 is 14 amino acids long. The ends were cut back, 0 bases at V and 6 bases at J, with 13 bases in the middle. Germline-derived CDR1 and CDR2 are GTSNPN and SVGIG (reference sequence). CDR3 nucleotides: TGTGCCTGGAGTGTTTTTATGGGATGGGATACGCAGTATTTT. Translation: CAWSVFMGWDTQYF.

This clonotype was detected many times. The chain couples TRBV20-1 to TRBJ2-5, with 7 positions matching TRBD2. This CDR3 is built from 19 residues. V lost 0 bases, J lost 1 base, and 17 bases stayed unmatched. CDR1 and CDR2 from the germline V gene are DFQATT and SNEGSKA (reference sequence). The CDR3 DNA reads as TGCAGTGCTAGAGAGCCCCGCCGGGAAGCGGGGCTAATCCAAGAGACCCAGTACTTC. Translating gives CSAREPRREAGLIQETQYF.

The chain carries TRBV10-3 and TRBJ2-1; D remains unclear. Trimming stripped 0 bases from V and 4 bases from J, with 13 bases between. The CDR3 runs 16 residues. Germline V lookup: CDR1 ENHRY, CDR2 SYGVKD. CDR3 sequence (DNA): TGTGCCATCAGTGAGTCGACTCCGTCAGAATACAATGAGCAGTTCTTC. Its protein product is CAISESTPSEYNEQFF.

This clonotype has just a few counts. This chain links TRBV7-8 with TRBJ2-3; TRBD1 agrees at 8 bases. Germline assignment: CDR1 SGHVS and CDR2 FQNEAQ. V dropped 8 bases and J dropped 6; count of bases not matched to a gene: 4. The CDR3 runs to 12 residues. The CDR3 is CASGNRGDTQYF. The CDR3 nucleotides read TGTGCCAGCGGAAACAGGGGGGATACGCAGTATTTT.

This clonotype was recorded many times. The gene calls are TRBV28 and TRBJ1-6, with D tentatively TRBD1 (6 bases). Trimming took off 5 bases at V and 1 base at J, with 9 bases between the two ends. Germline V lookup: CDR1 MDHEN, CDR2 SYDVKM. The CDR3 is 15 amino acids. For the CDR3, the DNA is TGTGCCAGCAGTGGAAGGGGGTCCTATAATTCACCCCTCCACTTT. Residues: CASSGRGSYNSPLHF.

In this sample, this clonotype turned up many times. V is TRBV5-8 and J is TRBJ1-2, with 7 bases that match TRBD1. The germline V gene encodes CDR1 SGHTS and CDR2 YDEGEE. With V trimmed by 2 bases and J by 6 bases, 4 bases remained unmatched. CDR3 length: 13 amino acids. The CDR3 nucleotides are TGTGCCAGCAGCTTACAGGGGTCAAATGGCTACACCTTC. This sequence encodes CASSLQGSNGYTF.

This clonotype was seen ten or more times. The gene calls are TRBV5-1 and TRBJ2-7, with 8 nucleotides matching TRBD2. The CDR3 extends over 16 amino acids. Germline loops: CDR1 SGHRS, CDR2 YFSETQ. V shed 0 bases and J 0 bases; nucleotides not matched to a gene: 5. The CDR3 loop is CASSLAGGERSYEQYF. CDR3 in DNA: TGCGCCAGCAGCTTGGCCGGGGGGGAACGCTCCTACGAGCAGTACTTC.

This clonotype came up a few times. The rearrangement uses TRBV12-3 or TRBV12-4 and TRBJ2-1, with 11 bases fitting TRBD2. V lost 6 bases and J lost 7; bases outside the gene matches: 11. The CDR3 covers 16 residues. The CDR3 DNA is TGTGCCAGCAGCCCTCCCACTAGCGGGAGTCAGAATGAGCAGTTCTTC. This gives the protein CASSPPTSGSQNEQFF.

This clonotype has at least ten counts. CDR3 residues: CASSLALTDSGRTYEQYF. The CDR3 DNA reads TGCGCCAGCAGCTTGGCCTTGACAGATAGCGGGAGGACCTACGAGCAGTACTTC. This chain joins TRBV5-1 and TRBJ2-7; the match to TRBD2 covers 10 bases. V shed 0 bases and J 2 bases; nucleotides not matched to a gene: 11. The CDR3 contains 18 residues. The germline V gene has CDR1 SGHRS and CDR2 YFSETQ. The full variable domain, with the rest looked up from reference TRBV5-1 and TRBJ2-7, is KAGVTQTPRYLIKTRGQQVTLSCSPISGHRSVSWYQQTPGQGLQFLFEYFSETQRNKGNFPGRFSGRQFSNSRSEMNVSTLELGDSALYLCASSLALTDSGRTYEQYFGPGTRLTVT.

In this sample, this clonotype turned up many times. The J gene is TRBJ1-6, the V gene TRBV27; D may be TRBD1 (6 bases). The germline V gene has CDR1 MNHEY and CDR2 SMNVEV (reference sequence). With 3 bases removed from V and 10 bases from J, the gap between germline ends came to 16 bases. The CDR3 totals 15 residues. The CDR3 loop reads CASSFGTGSGSPLHF. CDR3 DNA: TGTGCCAGCAGTTTCGGAACAGGGTCAGGCTCACCCCTCCACTTT.

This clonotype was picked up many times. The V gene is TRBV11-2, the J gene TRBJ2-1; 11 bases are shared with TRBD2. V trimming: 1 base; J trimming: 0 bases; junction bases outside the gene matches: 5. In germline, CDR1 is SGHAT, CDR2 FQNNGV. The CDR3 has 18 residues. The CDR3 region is CASSLGPTSGSSYNEQFF. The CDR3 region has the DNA TGTGCCAGCAGCTTAGGCCCCACTAGCGGGAGCTCCTACAATGAGCAGTTCTTC.

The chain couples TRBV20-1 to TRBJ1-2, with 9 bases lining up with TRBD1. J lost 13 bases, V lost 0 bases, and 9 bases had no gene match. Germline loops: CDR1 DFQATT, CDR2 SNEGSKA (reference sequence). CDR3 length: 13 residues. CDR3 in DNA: TGCAGTGCTAGAGATGTTGGGACAGGGAAATTCACCTTC. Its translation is CSARDVGTGKFTF.

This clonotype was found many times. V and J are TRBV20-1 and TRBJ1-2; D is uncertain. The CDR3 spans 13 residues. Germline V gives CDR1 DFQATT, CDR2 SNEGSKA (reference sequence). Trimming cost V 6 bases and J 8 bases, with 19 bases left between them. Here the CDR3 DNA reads TGCAGTGCCCACTACACTGCAGAGGGAGGCTACACCTTC. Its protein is CSAHYTAEGGYTF.

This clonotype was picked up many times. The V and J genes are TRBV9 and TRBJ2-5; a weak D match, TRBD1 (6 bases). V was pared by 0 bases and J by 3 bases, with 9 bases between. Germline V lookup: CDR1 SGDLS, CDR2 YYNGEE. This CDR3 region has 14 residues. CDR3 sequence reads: CASSVAAGEETQYF. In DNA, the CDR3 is TGTGCCAGCAGCGTAGCAGCAGGGGAAGAGACCCAGTACTTC.

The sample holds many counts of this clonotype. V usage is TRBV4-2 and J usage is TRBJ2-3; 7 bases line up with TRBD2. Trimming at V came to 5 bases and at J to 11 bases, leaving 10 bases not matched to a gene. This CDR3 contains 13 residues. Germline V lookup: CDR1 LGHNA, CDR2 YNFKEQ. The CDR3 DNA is TGTGCCAGCAGCTCCCGTGCGGGGGAAAGGCAGTATTTT. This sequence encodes CASSSRAGERQYF.

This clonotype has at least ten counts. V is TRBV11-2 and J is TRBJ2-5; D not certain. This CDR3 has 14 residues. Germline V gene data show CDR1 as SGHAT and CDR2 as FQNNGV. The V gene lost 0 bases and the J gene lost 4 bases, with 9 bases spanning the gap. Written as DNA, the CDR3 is TGTGCCAGCAGCTTAGATTTGGTAACAGAGACCCAGTACTTC. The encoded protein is CASSLDLVTETQYF. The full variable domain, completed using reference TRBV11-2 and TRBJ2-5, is EAGVAQSPRYKIIEKRQSVAFWCNPISGHATLYWYQQILGQGPKLLIQFQNNGVVDDSQLPKDRFSAERLKGVDSTLKIQPAKLEDSAVYLCASSLDLVTETQYFGPGTRLLVL.

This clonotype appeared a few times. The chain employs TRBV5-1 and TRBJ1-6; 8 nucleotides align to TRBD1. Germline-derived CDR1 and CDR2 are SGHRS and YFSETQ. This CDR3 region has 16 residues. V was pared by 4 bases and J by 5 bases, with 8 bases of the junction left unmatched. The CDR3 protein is CASSLEQQGDNSPLHF. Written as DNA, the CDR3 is TGCGCCAGCAGCCTAGAACAACAGGGGGATAATTCACCCCTCCACTTT.